This TCR beta chain was obtained from a study of Tregs in tolerant kidney transplant recipients. On the study more broadly: Related graft donors supplied nonmyeloablative bone marrow transplants, and mixed chimerism was transient.

Profiling relied on immunoSEQ multiplex PCR, and the TCRdb table lists in-frame clones only, not all of them. The repertoire holds about 100,000 clones, with 90% as singletons. Regarding the study as a whole: Expanding Tregs on activated donor B cells appeared to best identify donor-specific TCRbeta clones.

Germline CDR1 MNHEY, CDR2 SVGAGI. This CDR3 spans 15 amino acids. Trimming cost V 2 bases and J 7 bases, with 15 bases left between them. Remarks on this clone: Its antigen remains unknown.

This clonotype was obtained from a human donor who received a combined kidney and bone marrow transplant. Source: CD4+ T cells from blood, taken before the transplant. V and J are TRBV6-5 and TRBJ2-1; tentative D call: TRBD2 (6 bases). The CDR3: CASSYTGVTRNEQFF. The DNA for the CDR3 is TGTGCCAGCAGTTACACGGGAGTGACCCGGAATGAGCAGTTCTTC.